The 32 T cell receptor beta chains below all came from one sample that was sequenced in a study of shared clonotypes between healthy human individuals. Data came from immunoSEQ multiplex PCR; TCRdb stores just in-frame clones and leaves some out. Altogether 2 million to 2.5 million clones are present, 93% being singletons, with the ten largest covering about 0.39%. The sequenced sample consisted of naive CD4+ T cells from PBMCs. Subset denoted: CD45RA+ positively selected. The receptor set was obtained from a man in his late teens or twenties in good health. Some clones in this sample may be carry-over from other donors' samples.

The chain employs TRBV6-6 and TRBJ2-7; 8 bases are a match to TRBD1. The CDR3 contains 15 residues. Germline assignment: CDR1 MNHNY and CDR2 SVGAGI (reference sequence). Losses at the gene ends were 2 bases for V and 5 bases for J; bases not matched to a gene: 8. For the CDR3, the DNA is TGTGCCAGCAGTTACCCCGGGCAGGGGGCCCACGAGCAGTACTTC. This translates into CASSYPGQGAHEQYF.

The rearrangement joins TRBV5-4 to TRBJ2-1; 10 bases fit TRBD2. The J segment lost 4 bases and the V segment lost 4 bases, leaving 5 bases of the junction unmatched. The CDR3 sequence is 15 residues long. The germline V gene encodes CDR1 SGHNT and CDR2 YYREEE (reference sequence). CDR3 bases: TGTGCCAGCAGCAGAGGACTAGCGGAATACAATGAGCAGTTCTTC. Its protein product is CASSRGLAEYNEQFF.

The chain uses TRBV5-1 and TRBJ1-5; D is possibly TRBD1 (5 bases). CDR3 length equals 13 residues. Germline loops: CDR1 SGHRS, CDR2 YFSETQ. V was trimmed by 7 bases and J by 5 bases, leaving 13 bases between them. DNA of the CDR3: TGCGCCAGCGCTCGACAGCCCGATCAGCCCCAGCATTTT. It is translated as CASARQPDQPQHF.

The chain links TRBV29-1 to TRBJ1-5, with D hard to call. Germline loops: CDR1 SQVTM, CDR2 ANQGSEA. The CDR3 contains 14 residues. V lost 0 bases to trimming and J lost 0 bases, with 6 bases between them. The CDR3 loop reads CSVEDENSNQPQHF. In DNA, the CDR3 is TGCAGCGTTGAAGACGAGAATAGCAATCAGCCCCAGCATTTT. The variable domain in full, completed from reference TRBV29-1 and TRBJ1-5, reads SAVISQKPSRDICQRGTSLTIQCQVDSQVTMMFWYRQQPGQSLTLIATANQGSEATYESGFVIDKFPISRPNLTFSTLTVSNMSPEDSSIYLCSVEDENSNQPQHFGDGTRLSIL.

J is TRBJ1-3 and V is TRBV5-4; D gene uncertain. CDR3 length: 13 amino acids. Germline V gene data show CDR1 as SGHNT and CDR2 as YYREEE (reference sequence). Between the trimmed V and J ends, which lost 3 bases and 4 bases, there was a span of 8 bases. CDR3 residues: CASSSTSGNTIYF. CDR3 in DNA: TGTGCCAGCAGCTCGACATCAGGAAACACCATATATTTT.

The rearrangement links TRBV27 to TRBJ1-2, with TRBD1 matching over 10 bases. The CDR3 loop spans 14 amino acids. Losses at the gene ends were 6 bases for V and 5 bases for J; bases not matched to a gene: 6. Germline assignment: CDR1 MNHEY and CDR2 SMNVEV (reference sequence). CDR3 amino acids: CASRSGTGVYGYTF. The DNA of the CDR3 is TGTGCCAGCAGGTCGGGGACAGGGGTATATGGCTACACCTTC.

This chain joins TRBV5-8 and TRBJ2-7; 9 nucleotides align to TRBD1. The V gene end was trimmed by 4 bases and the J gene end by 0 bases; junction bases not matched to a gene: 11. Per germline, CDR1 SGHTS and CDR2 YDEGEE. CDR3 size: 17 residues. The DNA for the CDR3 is TGTGCCAGCAGCCCCGTACGCCGGACAGGGGTCTCCTACGAGCAGTACTTC. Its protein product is CASSPVRRTGVSYEQYF.

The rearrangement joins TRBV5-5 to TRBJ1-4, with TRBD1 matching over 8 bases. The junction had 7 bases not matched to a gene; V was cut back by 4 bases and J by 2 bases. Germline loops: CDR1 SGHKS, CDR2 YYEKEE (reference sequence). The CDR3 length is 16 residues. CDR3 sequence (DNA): TGTGCCAGCAGCCGGGACAGGACACGGACTAATGAAAAACTGTTTTTT. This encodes CASSRDRTRTNEKLFF.

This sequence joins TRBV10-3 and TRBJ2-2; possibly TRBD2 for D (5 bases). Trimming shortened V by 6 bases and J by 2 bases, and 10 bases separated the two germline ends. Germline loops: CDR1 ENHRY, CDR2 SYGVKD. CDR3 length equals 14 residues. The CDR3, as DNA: TGTGCCATCAGGGAGGACTTCAACACCGGGGAGCTGTTTTTT. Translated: CAIREDFNTGELFF.

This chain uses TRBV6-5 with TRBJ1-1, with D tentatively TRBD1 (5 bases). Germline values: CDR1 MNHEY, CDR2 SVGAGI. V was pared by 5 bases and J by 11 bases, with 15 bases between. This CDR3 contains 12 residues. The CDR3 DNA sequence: TGTGCCAGCAGTCTCGCAGGGAGGGCTGCTTTCTTT. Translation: CASSLAGRAAFF.

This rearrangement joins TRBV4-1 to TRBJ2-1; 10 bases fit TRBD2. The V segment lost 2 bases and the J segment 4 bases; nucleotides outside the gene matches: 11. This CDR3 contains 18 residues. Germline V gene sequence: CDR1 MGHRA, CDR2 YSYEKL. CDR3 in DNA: TGCGCCAGCAGCCAATCCTACCCCGGGACTAGCGTTTACAATGAGCAGTTCTTC. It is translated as CASSQSYPGTSVYNEQFF.

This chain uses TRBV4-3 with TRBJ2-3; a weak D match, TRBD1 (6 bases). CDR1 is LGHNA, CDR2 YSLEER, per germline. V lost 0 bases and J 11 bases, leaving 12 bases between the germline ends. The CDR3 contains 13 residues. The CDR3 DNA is TGCGCCAGCAGCCAAGATGGGACGGGACAGCAGTATTTT. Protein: CASSQDGTGQQYF.

For the CDR3, the DNA is TGTGCCAGCAGCCAAGCCGCGAGAACTAGCACAGATACGCAGTATTTT. Translation: CASSQAARTSTDTQYF. The chain has TRBV14 and TRBJ2-3; D is unclear. This CDR3 region has 16 residues. The V end lost 1 base, the J end lost 0 bases, and 11 bases lay between the germline ends. CDR1 SGHDN and CDR2 FVKESK come from the germline V gene.

This chain's CDR3 is CASSFTYSRRGTDTQYF. CDR3 sequence (DNA): TGTGCCAGCAGTTTCACCTATAGCCGACGCGGCACAGATACGCAGTATTTT. The V gene is TRBV28, the J gene TRBJ2-3; D remains ambiguous. The V end was cut by 3 bases, the J end by 1 base, with 17 bases between. CDR1 and CDR2 (germline): MDHEN, SYDVKM. The CDR3 sequence is 17 residues long.

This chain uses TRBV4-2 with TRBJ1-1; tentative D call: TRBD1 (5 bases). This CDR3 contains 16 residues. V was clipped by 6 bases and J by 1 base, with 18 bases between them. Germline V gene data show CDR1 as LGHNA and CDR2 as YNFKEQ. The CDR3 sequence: CASRDETGTENTEAFF. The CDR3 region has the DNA TGTGCCAGCAGGGACGAAACCGGGACTGAGAACACTGAAGCTTTCTTT.

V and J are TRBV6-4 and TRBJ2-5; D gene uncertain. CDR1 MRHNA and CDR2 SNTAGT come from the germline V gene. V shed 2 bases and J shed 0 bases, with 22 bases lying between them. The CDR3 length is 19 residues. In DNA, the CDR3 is TGTGCCAGCAGTGACCCAAGTTCGGCTATGCCACCTTACCAAGAGACCCAGTACTTC. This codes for CASSDPSSAMPPYQETQYF.

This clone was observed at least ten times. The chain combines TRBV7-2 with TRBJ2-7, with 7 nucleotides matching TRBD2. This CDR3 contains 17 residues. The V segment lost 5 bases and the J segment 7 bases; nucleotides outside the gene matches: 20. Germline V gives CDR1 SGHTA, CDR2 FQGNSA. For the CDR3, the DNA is TGTGCCAGCAGCCCCCCTTCTCTACTAGCGCACGCCGGAGAGCAGTACTTC. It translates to CASSPPSLLAHAGEQYF.

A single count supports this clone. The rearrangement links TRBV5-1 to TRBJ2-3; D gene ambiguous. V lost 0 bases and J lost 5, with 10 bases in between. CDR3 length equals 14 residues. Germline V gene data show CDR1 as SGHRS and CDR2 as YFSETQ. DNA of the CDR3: TGCGCCAGCAGCTTGGCCCAGAGATTAGATACGCAGTATTTT. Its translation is CASSLAQRLDTQYF.

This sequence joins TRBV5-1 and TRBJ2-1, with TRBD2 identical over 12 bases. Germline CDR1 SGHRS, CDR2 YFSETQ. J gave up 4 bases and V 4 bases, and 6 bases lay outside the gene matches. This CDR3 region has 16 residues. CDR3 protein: CASSPWTSGMYNEQFF. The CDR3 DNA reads TGCGCCAGCAGCCCCTGGACTAGCGGGATGTACAATGAGCAGTTCTTC.

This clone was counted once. The CDR3 loop is CSVGTGGIAKNIQYF. The CDR3 nucleotides read TGCAGCGTGGGGACAGGGGGGATAGCCAAAAACATTCAGTACTTC. V is TRBV29-1 and J is TRBJ2-4, with 11 nucleotides matching TRBD1. With 6 bases clipped from V and 0 bases from J, the junction kept 4 bases outside the gene matches. The CDR3 consists of 15 residues. Germline-derived CDR1 and CDR2 are SQVTM and ANQGSEA.

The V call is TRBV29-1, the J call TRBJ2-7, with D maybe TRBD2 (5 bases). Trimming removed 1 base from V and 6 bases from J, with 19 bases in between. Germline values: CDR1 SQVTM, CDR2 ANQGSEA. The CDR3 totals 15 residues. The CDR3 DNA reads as TGCAGCGTTGAAGTTGGGCTAGCTAGGACGAGCGAGCAGTACTTC. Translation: CSVEVGLARTSEQYF.

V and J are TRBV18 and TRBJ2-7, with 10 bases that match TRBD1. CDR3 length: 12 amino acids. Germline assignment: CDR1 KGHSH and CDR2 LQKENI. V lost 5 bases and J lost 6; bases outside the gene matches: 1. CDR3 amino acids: CASSGQGVEQYF. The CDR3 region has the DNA TGTGCCAGCTCAGGACAGGGGGTCGAGCAGTACTTC.

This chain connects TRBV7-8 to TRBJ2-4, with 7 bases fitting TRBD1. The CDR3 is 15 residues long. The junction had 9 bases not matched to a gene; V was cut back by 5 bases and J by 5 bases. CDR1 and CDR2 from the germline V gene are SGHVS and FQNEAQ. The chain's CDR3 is CASSKNRGPENIQYF. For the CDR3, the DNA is TGTGCCAGCAGCAAAAACAGGGGACCCGAAAACATTCAGTACTTC.

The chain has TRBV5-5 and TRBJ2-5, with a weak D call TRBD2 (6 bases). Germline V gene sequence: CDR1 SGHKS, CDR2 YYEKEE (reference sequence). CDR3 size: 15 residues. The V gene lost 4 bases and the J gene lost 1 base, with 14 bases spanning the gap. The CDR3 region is CASSTREQPQETQYF. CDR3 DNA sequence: TGTGCCAGCAGCACCCGGGAGCAACCCCAAGAGACCCAGTACTTC.

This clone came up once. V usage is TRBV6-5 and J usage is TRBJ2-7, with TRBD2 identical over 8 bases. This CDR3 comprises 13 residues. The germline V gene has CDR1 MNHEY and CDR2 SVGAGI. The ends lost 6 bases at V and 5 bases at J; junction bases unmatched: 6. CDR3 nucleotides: TGTGCCAGCAGGAGACTAGCGCACAACGAGCAGTACTTC. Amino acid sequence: CASRRLAHNEQYF.

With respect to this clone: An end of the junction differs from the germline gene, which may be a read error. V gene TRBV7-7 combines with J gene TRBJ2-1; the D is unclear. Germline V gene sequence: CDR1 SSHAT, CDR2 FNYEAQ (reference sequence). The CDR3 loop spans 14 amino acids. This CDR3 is CASSPGSSSNEQFF. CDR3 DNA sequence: TGTGCCAGCAGCCCCGGTTCCTCCTCCAATGAGCAGTTCTTC.

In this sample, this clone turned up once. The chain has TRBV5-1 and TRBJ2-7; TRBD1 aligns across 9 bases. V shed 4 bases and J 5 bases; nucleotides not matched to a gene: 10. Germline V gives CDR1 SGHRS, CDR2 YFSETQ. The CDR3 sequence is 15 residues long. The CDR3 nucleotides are TGCGCCAGCAGCCCCGGGACAGGGTTACCCAACGAGCAGTACTTC. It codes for CASSPGTGLPNEQYF.

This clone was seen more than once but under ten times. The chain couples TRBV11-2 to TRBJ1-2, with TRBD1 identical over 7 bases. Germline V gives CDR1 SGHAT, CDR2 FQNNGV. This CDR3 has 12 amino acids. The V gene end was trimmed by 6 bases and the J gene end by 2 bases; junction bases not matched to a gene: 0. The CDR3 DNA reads TGTGCCAGCAGACAGGGGAACTATGGCTACACCTTC. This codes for CASRQGNYGYTF.

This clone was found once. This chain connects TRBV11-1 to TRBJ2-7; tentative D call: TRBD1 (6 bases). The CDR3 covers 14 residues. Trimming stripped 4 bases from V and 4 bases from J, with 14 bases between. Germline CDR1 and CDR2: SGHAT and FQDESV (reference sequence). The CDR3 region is CASSWGHRSYEQYF. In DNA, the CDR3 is TGTGCCAGCAGCTGGGGACACCGCTCATACGAGCAGTACTTC.

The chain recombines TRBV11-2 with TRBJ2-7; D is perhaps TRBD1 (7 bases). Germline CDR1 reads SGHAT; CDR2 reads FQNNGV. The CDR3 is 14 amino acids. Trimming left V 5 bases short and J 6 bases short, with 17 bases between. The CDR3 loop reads CASSGGTALGEQYF. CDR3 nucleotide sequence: TGTGCCAGCAGCGGAGGGACAGCCCTCGGCGAGCAGTACTTC. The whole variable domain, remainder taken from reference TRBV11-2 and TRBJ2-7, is EAGVAQSPRYKIIEKRQSVAFWCNPISGHATLYWYQQILGQGPKLLIQFQNNGVVDDSQLPKDRFSAERLKGVDSTLKIQPAKLEDSAVYLCASSGGTALGEQYFGPGTRLTVT.

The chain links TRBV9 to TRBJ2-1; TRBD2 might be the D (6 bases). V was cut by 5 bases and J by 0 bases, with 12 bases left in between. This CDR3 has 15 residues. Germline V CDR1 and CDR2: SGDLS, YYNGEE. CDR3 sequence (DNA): TGTGCCAGCAGGGAGGACGGGAGCTCCTACAATGAGCAGTTCTTC. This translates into CASREDGSSYNEQFF.

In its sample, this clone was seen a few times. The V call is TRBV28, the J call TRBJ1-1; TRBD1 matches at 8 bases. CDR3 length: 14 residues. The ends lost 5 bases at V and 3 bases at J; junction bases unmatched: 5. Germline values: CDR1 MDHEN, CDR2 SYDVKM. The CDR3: CASSAYRGDTEAFF. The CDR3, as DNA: TGTGCCAGCAGTGCATACAGGGGGGACACTGAAGCTTTCTTT.